The T cell receptor beta chain under discussion was sequenced for a study of blood T cells in healthy people across ages. In this sample, this clonotype turned up a few times. What it recognizes is unknown. Next came a second PCR, run for about 7 to 12 cycles, which used a sample-barcoded 5' primer along with a J-beta primer mix. TCRdb re-analysed the 5' RACE reads in MiXCR, keeping a single row per CDR3 protein. The sample has roughly 1,500,000 distinct CDR3 sequences, 42% seen once. Looked up from germline, CDR1 is MNHEY and CDR2 is SMNVEV (reference sequence). Losses at the gene ends were 6 bases for V and 4 bases for J; bases not matched to a gene: 3. This CDR3 region has 12 residues. Overall study results and limits: Naive T cell percentage showed a strong correlation with TCR beta diversity.

The chain couples TRBV27 to TRBJ2-7, with 7 bases aligning to TRBD1. The receptor was derived from a woman between 18 and 30 years old in good health. The sample consisted of blood. The CDR3 DNA reads as TGTGCCAGCAGGGGACAGAGATACGAGCAGTACTTC. Translating it yields CASRGQRYEQYF.